A single sample is the source of the 21 T cell receptor beta chains below, sequenced in a study of blood T cell repertoires in COVID-19. Produced via immunoSEQ multiplex PCR; TCRdb's table is partial and in-frame only. The repertoire holds about 160,000 clones, with 92% as singletons. The specimen sequenced was peripheral blood. These receptors originate from a man aged 25-45 years with COVID-19, enrolled during active disease.

The chain employs TRBV18 and TRBJ1-2; TRBD1 aligns across 8 bases. The germline CDR1 and CDR2 sequences are KGHSH and LQKENI. J was trimmed by 3 bases and V by 6 bases; bases with no gene match: 6. The CDR3 totals 14 residues. Here the CDR3 DNA reads TGTGCCAGCTCCTTCGGACAGGGAGACTATGGCTACACCTTC. Its protein is CASSFGQGDYGYTF.

The chain recombines TRBV19 with TRBJ1-1; 8 positions agree with TRBD1. This CDR3 is 15 amino acids long. CDR1 is LNHDA and CDR2 is SQIVND in the germline V gene (reference sequence). Germline trimming cut 3 bases from V and 0 bases from J; bases unmatched to any gene: 3. The CDR3 loop is CASSMLTGVNTEAFF. In nucleotides, the CDR3 is TGTGCCAGTAGTATGTTGACAGGGGTGAACACTGAAGCTTTCTTT.

CDR3 residues: CASSSTGADTQYF. The CDR3 bases are TGTGCCAGCAGCTCGACAGGCGCAGATACGCAGTATTTT. The chain links TRBV11-1 to TRBJ2-3; perhaps TRBD1 as D (6 bases). From germline, CDR1 is SGHAT and CDR2 FQDESV (reference sequence). This CDR3 comprises 13 residues. Trimming shortened V by 4 bases and J by 4 bases, and 9 bases separated the two germline ends.

The rearrangement uses TRBV6-2 or TRBV6-3 and TRBJ2-1; D perhaps matches TRBD2 (5 bases). Per germline, CDR1 MNHEY and CDR2 SVGEGT. Trimming left V 4 bases short and J 0 bases short, with 10 bases between. This CDR3 is built from 15 residues. The CDR3 DNA reads TGTGCCAGCAGTTTGAGGGCCACCTCCTACAATGAGCAGTTCTTC. As protein: CASSLRATSYNEQFF.

The chain couples TRBV6-5 to TRBJ1-6; weak D call: TRBD1 (6 bases). Germline V gene lookup returns CDR1 MNHEY and CDR2 SVGAGI. The V end was cut by 0 bases, the J end by 7 bases, with 10 bases between. The CDR3 is made up of 15 amino acids. CDR3 in DNA: TGTGCCAGCAGTTACTCGGGGCAGGGGAATTCACCCCTCCACTTT. Amino acids: CASSYSGQGNSPLHF.

This sequence joins TRBV15 and TRBJ2-7, with 9 bases fitting TRBD2. CDR3 length: 17 residues. The J segment lost 2 bases and the V segment lost 0 bases, leaving 8 bases of the junction unmatched. The germline gives CDR1 LNHNV, CDR2 YYDKDF (reference sequence). In DNA, the CDR3 is TGTGCCACCAGCAGAGATCTGGGGCGGGAGGGCCCCTACGAGCAGTACTTC. It specifies CATSRDLGREGPYEQYF.

The chain joins TRBV21-1 to TRBJ1-5. TRBV21-1 is flagged as a pseudogene. The CDR3 runs 15 residues. CDR3 in DNA: TGTGCCAGCAGCGCTCCCGTCGGGTGTAGGCAGCCCCAGCATTTT. The encoded protein is CASSAPVGCRQPQHF.

V usage is TRBV5-1 and J usage is TRBJ2-3; 13 nucleotides match TRBD2. CDR3 size: 15 residues. V dropped 6 bases and J dropped 5; count of bases not matched to a gene: 6. The germline gives CDR1 SGHRS, CDR2 YFSETQ. CDR3 nucleotides: TGCGCCAGCAAACTAGCGGGGGGGCTGGTAGATACGCAGTATTTT. As protein: CASKLAGGLVDTQYF.

The V gene is TRBV6-2 or TRBV6-3, the J gene TRBJ1-2; tentative D call: TRBD1 (5 bases). Trimming shortened V by 3 bases and J by 4 bases, and 18 bases separated the two germline ends. The germline V gene encodes CDR1 MNHEY and CDR2 SVGEGT. The CDR3 consists of 16 residues. The CDR3 loop reads CASSYWRGQESYGYTF. In DNA, the CDR3 is TGTGCCAGCAGTTATTGGAGGGGCCAAGAGTCCTATGGCTACACCTTC.

CDR3: CASRPLAGAPYEQYF. The CDR3 DNA sequence: TGTGCCAGCAGACCCCTAGCGGGGGCCCCCTACGAGCAGTACTTC. This rearrangement joins TRBV11-2 to TRBJ2-7, with 10 bases matching TRBD2. Looked up from germline, CDR1 is SGHAT and CDR2 is FQNNGV. This CDR3 comprises 15 residues. Losses at the gene ends were 6 bases for V and 2 bases for J; bases not matched to a gene: 7.

V is TRBV6-2 or TRBV6-3 and J is TRBJ1-2; 7 nucleotides align to TRBD1. Germline V gives CDR1 MNHEY, CDR2 SVGEGT. This CDR3 spans 17 amino acids. Trimming cost V 3 bases and J 4 bases; bases outside gene matches: 14. The CDR3 sequence: CASSYPDSRTGLYGYTF. DNA for the CDR3: TGTGCCAGCAGTTATCCGGACAGTAGGACAGGCCTCTATGGCTACACCTTC.

The chain combines TRBV5-1 with TRBJ1-4; maybe TRBD1 (6 bases). V dropped 3 bases and J dropped 7 bases, with 19 bases sitting between them. Germline V gives CDR1 SGHRS, CDR2 YFSETQ. CDR3 size: 16 residues. The CDR3 loop is CASSSYQGGGREKLFF. As DNA, the CDR3 is TGCGCCAGCAGCTCTTATCAGGGAGGGGGTCGTGAAAAACTGTTTTTT.

This rearrangement joins TRBV7-2 to TRBJ2-1; 7 bases align to TRBD1. This CDR3 spans 14 amino acids. The germline V gene encodes CDR1 SGHTA and CDR2 FQGNSA. Trimming removed 5 bases from V and 6 bases from J; junction bases left unmatched: 7. CDR3 residues: CASSPRDSPNEQFF. CDR3 bases: TGTGCCAGCAGCCCCCGGGACAGCCCCAATGAGCAGTTCTTC.

The chain employs TRBV28 and TRBJ1-2; the D is unclear. Trimming took off 4 bases at V and 1 base at J, with 7 bases between the two ends. This CDR3 spans 13 amino acids. CDR1 is MDHEN and CDR2 is SYDVKM in the germline V gene. CDR3 protein: CASSYTVNYGYTF. Written as DNA, the CDR3 is TGTGCCAGCAGTTATACGGTTAACTATGGCTACACCTTC.

The chain combines TRBV6-6 with TRBJ1-5, with TRBD1 matching over 7 bases. This CDR3 has 15 residues. J was trimmed by 9 bases and V by 1 base; bases with no gene match: 9. Per the germline V gene, CDR1 is MNHNY and CDR2 is SVGAGI (reference sequence). The CDR3 bases are TGTGCCAGCAGTTACTTAGACAGGGATCAAGGGCCCCAGCATTTT. Translation gives CASSYLDRDQGPQHF.

The gene calls are TRBV1 and TRBJ1-5; TRBD1, the table's D call, was not compared with the DNA. TRBV1 is a pseudogene. The CDR3 length is 20 residues. The CDR3 nucleotides are TGCACCAGCAGCCAAGGATCGGCCGCGGACAGGGTTAGGGGCAATCAGCCCCAGCATTTT. Amino acids: CTSSQGSAADRVRGNQPQHF.

This chain joins TRBV6-2 or TRBV6-3 and TRBJ1-5, with D unclear. Per germline, CDR1 MNHEY and CDR2 SVGEGT. This CDR3 contains 12 residues. The V end was cut by 4 bases, the J end by 4 bases, with 5 bases between. CDR3 region: CASSSGNQPQHF. The CDR3 nucleotides are TGTGCCAGCAGTTCCGGGAATCAGCCCCAGCATTTT.

The rearrangement joins TRBV7-9 to TRBJ1-1, with D maybe TRBD1 (6 bases). The CDR3 runs 14 residues. Germline V gives CDR1 SEHNR, CDR2 FQNEAQ (reference sequence). The V end lost 5 bases, the J end lost 1 base, and 11 bases lay between the germline ends. The CDR3 is CASSRQVENTEAFF. CDR3 nucleotides: TGTGCCAGCAGCCGACAGGTAGAGAACACTGAAGCTTTCTTT.

CDR3: CAWSGSRLAESFF. Written as DNA, the CDR3 is TGTGCCTGGAGTGGATCGCGGCTAGCGGAGTCATTCTTC. The rearrangement uses TRBV30 and TRBJ2-1, with TRBD2 matching over 7 bases. CDR1 and CDR2 (germline): GTSNPN, SVGIG (reference sequence). CDR3 length: 13 residues. V shed 1 base and J 16 bases; nucleotides not matched to a gene: 13.

The V gene is TRBV3-1 (or the pseudogene TRBV3-2), the J gene TRBJ2-6, with a tentative D call TRBD2 (6 bases). Looked up from germline, CDR1 is LGHDT and CDR2 is YNNKEL (reference sequence). The CDR3 extends over 17 amino acids. V dropped 2 bases and J dropped 2 bases, with 13 bases sitting between them. The CDR3 spells CASSQQWGEAGANVLTF. In nucleotides, the CDR3 is TGTGCCAGCAGCCAACAATGGGGGGAGGCTGGGGCCAACGTCCTGACTTTC.

The rearrangement uses TRBV6-5 and TRBJ1-5, with 7 nucleotides matching TRBD1. This CDR3 contains 15 residues. CDR1 and CDR2 (germline): MNHEY, SVGAGI. The junction had 9 bases not matched to a gene; V was cut back by 7 bases and J by 3 bases. This CDR3 is CASTGETGFNQPQHF. CDR3 in DNA: TGTGCCAGCACCGGGGAGACAGGGTTCAATCAGCCCCAGCATTTT.